These 15 T cell receptor beta chains originate from one sample sequenced in a study of OX40 agonist ivuxolimab in advanced cancers. Assay: immunoSEQ multiplex PCR; the TCRdb copy retains only in-frame clones and omits some. The sample holds roughly 120,000 clones, about 92% seen once. The source material was CD4+ or CD8+ T cells sorted from blood, sampled in a trial of the OX40 agonist ivuxolimab. The receptor set was obtained from an adult with an advanced solid tumor such as melanoma, head and neck, liver or kidney cancer.

The chain uses TRBV5-1 and TRBJ1-1; the D is unclear. The ends were cut back, 3 bases at V and 11 bases at J, with 11 bases in the middle. The CDR3 loop spans 11 amino acids. Germline V gene sequence: CDR1 SGHRS, CDR2 YFSETQ. DNA for the CDR3: TGCGCCAGCAGCTCGGAGGGTGAGGCTTTCTTT. Amino acid sequence: CASSSEGEAFF.

Ten or more counts support this clone. The CDR3: CASSQDHYGYTF. The CDR3 DNA follows: TGCGCCAGCAGCCAAGACCACTATGGCTACACCTTC. The chain has TRBV4-3 and TRBJ1-2; D is unresolved. The CDR3 totals 12 residues. The V end was cut by 0 bases, the J end by 3 bases, with 2 bases between. Germline loops: CDR1 LGHNA, CDR2 YSLEER.

The chain combines TRBV5-6 with TRBJ1-2; D ambiguous. The germline V gene encodes CDR1 SGHDT and CDR2 YYEEEE. The ends were cut back, 5 bases at V and 2 bases at J, with 19 bases in the middle. The length of the CDR3 is 16 residues. In DNA form, the CDR3 reads TGTGCCAGCAGGCCCCGGGATCCCCTTCCGAACTATGGCTACACCTTC. Amino acids: CASRPRDPLPNYGYTF.

This rearrangement joins TRBV9 to TRBJ2-5; no definite D call. The CDR3 is 13 residues long. The germline V and J ends were trimmed by 0 bases and 1 base, with 4 bases remaining between them. In germline, CDR1 is SGDLS, CDR2 YYNGEE. Written as DNA, the CDR3 is TGTGCCAGCAGCGTAGCGCCCCAAGAGACCCAGTACTTC. As protein: CASSVAPQETQYF.

This sequence joins TRBV4-2 and TRBJ1-2, with no clear D. V was cut by 0 bases and J by 14 bases, with 19 bases left in between. Germline loops: CDR1 LGHNA, CDR2 YNFKEQ. CDR3 size: 14 residues. The CDR3: CASSQDGMTPLRTF. The DNA for the CDR3 is TGTGCCAGCAGCCAAGATGGTATGACCCCCCTGAGAACCTTC.

V and J are TRBV9 and TRBJ2-7; a possible D gene is TRBD2 (6 bases). This CDR3 comprises 13 residues. The V gene's germline CDR1 is SGDLS and CDR2 YYNGEE. Between the trimmed V and J ends, which lost 2 bases and 7 bases, there was a span of 13 bases. CDR3 sequence: CASSVEGRGEQYF. In nucleotides, the CDR3 is TGTGCCAGCAGCGTGGAGGGCCGGGGGGAGCAGTACTTC.

The chain employs TRBV30 and TRBJ1-1; D might be TRBD1 (6 bases). Germline V CDR1 and CDR2: GTSNPN, SVGIG (reference sequence). The CDR3 is 14 amino acids. V shed 2 bases and J shed 5 bases, with 15 bases lying between them. The CDR3 is CAWSIHRVNTEAFF. CDR3 in DNA: TGTGCCTGGAGTATACACAGGGTAAATACTGAAGCTTTCTTT.

This clone occurred once. V and J are TRBV19 and TRBJ1-3; 7 bases are shared with TRBD1. CDR1 is LNHDA, CDR2 SQIVND, per germline (reference sequence). There are 16 residues in the CDR3. With V trimmed by 9 bases and J by 0 bases, 11 bases remained unmatched. The CDR3 reads CASSFLGTASGNTIYF. CDR3 in DNA: TGTGCCAGCAGCTTTTTAGGGACAGCCTCTGGAAACACCATATATTTT.

The chain is built from TRBV10-3 and TRBJ2-5, with 7 bases aligning to TRBD1. Looked up from germline, CDR1 is ENHRY and CDR2 is SYGVKD. V lost 6 bases and J lost 5; bases outside the gene matches: 9. The CDR3 is made up of 14 amino acids. CDR3 residues: CAISQTGMEETQYF. CDR3 sequence (DNA): TGTGCCATCAGCCAGACAGGGATGGAGGAGACCCAGTACTTC.

The chain links TRBV4-2 to TRBJ2-5; maybe TRBD1 (5 bases). The germline V and J ends were trimmed by 4 bases and 5 bases, with 17 bases remaining between them. This CDR3 is 15 amino acids long. Germline V gene data show CDR1 as LGHNA and CDR2 as YNFKEQ. The CDR3 sequence: CASSPQGWIGETQYF. As DNA, the CDR3 is TGTGCCAGCAGCCCCCAGGGATGGATCGGGGAGACCCAGTACTTC.

The V call is TRBV28, the J call TRBJ1-1; D gene unclear. The CDR3 is 12 residues long. V was cut by 1 base and J by 7 bases, with 7 bases left in between. CDR1 MDHEN and CDR2 SYDVKM come from the germline V gene. The CDR3 is CASSLLADEAFF. In DNA, the CDR3 is TGTGCCAGCAGTTTATTGGCAGATGAAGCTTTCTTT.

The chain carries TRBV4-2 and TRBJ2-7; no clear D gene. The V end lost 0 bases, the J end lost 5 bases, and 11 bases lay between the germline ends. This CDR3 region has 14 residues. The germline gives CDR1 LGHNA, CDR2 YNFKEQ. CDR3 protein: CASSQEVQTHEQYF. The CDR3 DNA sequence: TGTGCCAGCAGCCAAGAGGTACAGACTCACGAGCAGTACTTC.

This clone was picked up one time. The V gene is TRBV7-8, the J gene TRBJ2-6, with TRBD1 matching over 7 bases. Germline assignment: CDR1 SGHVS and CDR2 FQNEAQ. Germline trimming cut 5 bases from V and 2 bases from J; bases unmatched to any gene: 3. The CDR3 covers 15 residues. CDR3 amino acids: CASSHDRAGANVLTF. CDR3 DNA sequence: TGTGCCAGCAGCCATGACAGGGCTGGGGCCAACGTCCTGACTTTC.

This sequence joins TRBV27 and TRBJ1-1, with D perhaps TRBD1 (6 bases). Germline V gene sequence: CDR1 MNHEY, CDR2 SMNVEV (reference sequence). This CDR3 has 14 residues. The V gene lost 5 bases and the J gene lost 6 bases, with 16 bases spanning the gap. This CDR3 is CASSLTPGAAEAFF. The DNA of the CDR3 is TGTGCCAGCAGTCTGACCCCAGGGGCGGCTGAAGCTTTCTTT.

The rearrangement links TRBV27 to TRBJ2-1, with TRBD1 identical over 10 bases. V lost 2 bases to trimming and J lost 6 bases; unmatched junction nucleotides: 7. Germline values: CDR1 MNHEY, CDR2 SMNVEV (reference sequence). The CDR3 contains 16 residues. Written as DNA, the CDR3 is TGTGCCAGCAGTTTAACCGGGACAGGGGTGGGCAATGAGCAGTTCTTC. Protein sequence: CASSLTGTGVGNEQFF.